Below, 21 T cell receptor beta chains from the same sample are listed, as sequenced in a study of beta chain features in type 1 diabetes. Expressed TCRB transcripts were sequenced, since all the RNA that had been isolated was reverse transcribed. Some clones are missing from TCRdb's copy, which holds only in-frame ones; the method was immunoSEQ multiplex PCR. The sample shows 330,000 or so clones, about 20% of them seen only once. Material: naive CD4+ T cells from blood. Receptors were obtained from a woman between 18 and 30 years old in good health.

The V and J genes are TRBV6-1 and TRBJ2-3, with D hard to call. Germline V CDR1 and CDR2: MNHNS, SASEGT. The germline V and J ends were trimmed by 6 bases and 4 bases, with 11 bases remaining between them. The CDR3 consists of 13 residues. The DNA for the CDR3 is TGTGCCAGCAGGGCACCTTCTCCAGATACGCAGTATTTT. As protein: CASRAPSPDTQYF.

The chain recombines TRBV11-3 with TRBJ2-3; the D is unclear. V was pared by 1 base and J by 3 bases, with 5 bases between. The CDR3 extends over 13 amino acids. The germline CDR1 and CDR2 sequences are SGHNT and YENEEA. The chain's CDR3 is CASSLAVTDTQYF. In DNA form, the CDR3 reads TGTGCCAGCAGCTTAGCTGTTACAGATACGCAGTATTTT.

V gene TRBV7-9 combines with J gene TRBJ2-6; D may be TRBD1 (5 bases). Germline V gives CDR1 SEHNR, CDR2 FQNEAQ (reference sequence). The CDR3 is 17 residues long. Deletions cut 5 bases from V and 4 bases from J, with 18 bases between. The CDR3: CASSPPREMNGANVLTF. The CDR3 nucleotides are TGTGCCAGCAGCCCCCCCAGGGAAATGAACGGGGCCAACGTCCTGACTTTC.

This clone was seen only a few times. The chain uses TRBV6-5 and TRBJ1-5; possibly TRBD1 for D (6 bases). CDR3 length: 14 residues. CDR1 is MNHEY and CDR2 is SVGAGI in the germline V gene. Trimming pared 2 bases from V and 5 bases from J, leaving 10 bases between. For the CDR3, the DNA is TGTGCCAGCAGTTACGGGGGCCGTGATCAGCCCCAGCATTTT. The encoded protein is CASSYGGRDQPQHF.

This clone was counted between two and nine times. V and J are TRBV29-1 and TRBJ1-2; 7 positions match TRBD1. CDR3 length: 15 amino acids. The V gene end was trimmed by 5 bases and the J gene end by 1 base; junction bases not matched to a gene: 10. Germline CDR1 and CDR2: SQVTM and ANQGSEA. As DNA, the CDR3 is TGCAGCGTTTCCCGTTGGGGGACAGATAACTATGGCTACACCTTC. Protein: CSVSRWGTDNYGYTF.

In its sample, this clone was seen a few times. The V and J genes are TRBV30 and TRBJ1-5; 7 bases line up with TRBD1. CDR3 length equals 14 residues. The V segment lost 0 bases and the J segment 8 bases; nucleotides outside the gene matches: 7. Germline values: CDR1 GTSNPN, CDR2 SVGIG (reference sequence). CDR3 region: CAWSVRGQPKPQHF. The CDR3 nucleotides are TGTGCCTGGAGTGTAAGGGGGCAGCCCAAGCCCCAGCATTTT.

The chain recombines TRBV4-3 with TRBJ2-7; 8 nucleotides align to TRBD1. Germline assignment: CDR1 LGHNA and CDR2 YSLEER. The CDR3 has 14 residues. The junction had 3 bases not matched to a gene; V was cut back by 3 bases and J by 2 bases. The chain's CDR3 is CASSHRTGPYEQYF. CDR3 nucleotide sequence: TGCGCCAGCAGCCACCGGACAGGGCCCTACGAGCAGTACTTC.

The chain carries TRBV29-1 and TRBJ1-1; tentatively, D is TRBD1 (6 bases). V lost 6 bases and J lost 11, with 16 bases in between. The CDR3 is made up of 11 amino acids. Germline CDR1 SQVTM, CDR2 ANQGSEA. Here the CDR3 DNA reads TGCAGCGTCGTTGGACAGTCTAGGGCTTTCTTT. As protein: CSVVGQSRAFF. Using reference TRBV29-1 and TRBJ1-1 for the parts outside the CDR3, the full variable domain is SAVISQKPSRDICQRGTSLTIQCQVDSQVTMMFWYRQQPGQSLTLIATANQGSEATYESGFVIDKFPISRPNLTFSTLTVSNMSPEDSSIYLCSVVGQSRAFFGQGTRLTVV.

The chain is built from TRBV27 and TRBJ2-7; tentative D call: TRBD2 (6 bases). V lost 10 bases and J 3 bases, leaving 16 bases between the germline ends. The CDR3 is 13 amino acids. Per germline, CDR1 MNHEY and CDR2 SMNVEV (reference sequence). The CDR3 loop is CATRDSESYEQYF. CDR3 coding DNA: TGTGCCACCCGGGACTCGGAAAGCTACGAGCAGTACTTC.

This chain uses TRBV7-2 with TRBJ2-1; D remains ambiguous. The CDR3 runs to 14 residues. V gave up 3 bases and J gave up 4 bases, with 10 bases separating them. Germline V gives CDR1 SGHTA, CDR2 FQGNSA. The CDR3, as DNA: TGTGCCAGCAGCTTTACGAACTCTTACAATGAGCAGTTCTTC. Translating gives CASSFTNSYNEQFF.

The rearrangement links TRBV11-2 to TRBJ2-3, with 8 bases lining up with TRBD1. This CDR3 region has 17 residues. Germline CDR1 and CDR2: SGHAT and FQNNGV. With V trimmed by 4 bases and J by 3 bases, 12 bases remained unmatched. CDR3 region: CASSSLRGPGRTDTQYF. Here the CDR3 DNA reads TGTGCCAGCAGCTCACTCAGGGGGCCAGGGAGGACAGATACGCAGTATTTT.

The chain has TRBV2 and TRBJ2-1; 12 bases are shared with TRBD2. CDR3 length: 14 residues. Losses at the gene ends were 4 bases for V and 9 bases for J; bases not matched to a gene: 4. CDR1 and CDR2 from the germline V gene are SNHLY and FYNNEI. This CDR3 is CASSGLTSGGEQFF. Here the CDR3 DNA reads TGTGCCAGCAGTGGTTTGACTAGCGGGGGTGAGCAGTTCTTC.

The V gene is TRBV30, the J gene TRBJ1-2; possibly TRBD1 for D (5 bases). CDR3 length: 15 amino acids. The V and J ends lost 3 bases and 2 bases respectively, with 16 bases between them. Per germline, CDR1 GTSNPN and CDR2 SVGIG (reference sequence). The CDR3 DNA reads as TGTGCCTGGAGGGACGTGAGGCGGGGGAACTATGGCTACACCTTC. Protein sequence: CAWRDVRRGNYGYTF.

V is TRBV18 and J is TRBJ1-3; D ambiguous. The CDR3 contains 16 residues. The germline V gene encodes CDR1 KGHSH and CDR2 LQKENI. The V end was cut by 3 bases, the J end by 0 bases, with 12 bases between. This chain's CDR3 is CASSPAVPSSGNTIYF. CDR3 DNA: TGTGCCAGCTCACCCGCTGTGCCCAGCTCTGGAAACACCATATATTTT.

CDR3 sequence: CASSLPGQGYWTDTQYF. The DNA for the CDR3 is TGTGCCAGCAGCTTACCGGGACAGGGGTATTGGACAGATACGCAGTATTTT. The chain is built from TRBV7-6 and TRBJ2-3; 10 bases line up with TRBD1. The CDR3 is 17 amino acids. Trimming at V came to 2 bases and at J to 3 bases, leaving 8 bases not matched to a gene. Germline V lookup: CDR1 SGHVS, CDR2 FNYEAQ.

This clone was detected a few times. J is TRBJ1-4 and V is TRBV30; weak D call: TRBD1 (5 bases). The CDR3 sequence is 13 residues long. CDR1 and CDR2 (germline): GTSNPN, SVGIG (reference sequence). V was cut by 4 bases and J by 8 bases, with 14 bases left in between. CDR3 loop: CAWKAGDLEKLFF. CDR3 DNA: TGTGCCTGGAAAGCGGGGGATCTGGAAAAACTGTTTTTT.

The chain combines TRBV29-1 with TRBJ2-7, with D possibly matching TRBD2 (6 bases). Between the trimmed V and J ends, which lost 6 bases and 6 bases, there was a span of 24 bases. Germline values: CDR1 SQVTM, CDR2 ANQGSEA. This CDR3 is 15 amino acids long. CDR3: CSVTWGGTSRGEQYF. In DNA form, the CDR3 reads TGCAGCGTGACCTGGGGAGGAACGTCTAGGGGCGAGCAGTACTTC.

The V gene is TRBV5-1, the J gene TRBJ2-7, with D tentatively TRBD2 (6 bases). The CDR3 contains 14 residues. The germline V and J ends were trimmed by 2 bases and 2 bases, with 11 bases remaining between them. Per the germline V gene, CDR1 is SGHRS and CDR2 is YFSETQ. As DNA, the CDR3 is TGCGCCAGCAGCTTTATTAGCGGCACCTACGAGCAGTACTTC. As protein: CASSFISGTYEQYF.

The V call is TRBV2, the J call TRBJ1-6; 9 bases fit TRBD1. The CDR3 has 15 amino acids. V shed 5 bases and J 10 bases; nucleotides not matched to a gene: 9. CDR1 and CDR2 from the germline V gene are SNHLY and FYNNEI. The CDR3 loop reads CASSLMDRGVSPLHF. DNA of the CDR3: TGTGCCAGCAGTCTAATGGACAGGGGTGTGTCACCCCTCCACTTT.

This clone was seen a handful of times. Distinct nucleotide sequences in the sample also encode this CDR3. This chain uses TRBV30 with TRBJ1-1; 7 positions match TRBD1. The germline CDR1 and CDR2 sequences are GTSNPN and SVGIG (reference sequence). The length of the CDR3 is 13 residues. J lost 4 bases, V lost 3 bases, and 5 bases had no gene match. DNA for the CDR3: TGTGCCTGGAGCCGGGACAGAGGCACTGAAGCTTTCTTT. Translated, it gives CAWSRDRGTEAFF.

This clone was observed a handful of times. The chain has TRBV18 and TRBJ2-7; D might be TRBD1 (6 bases). V shed 1 base and J shed 1 base, with 17 bases lying between them. Germline V gene data show CDR1 as KGHSH and CDR2 as LQKENI. The CDR3 contains 17 residues. Here the CDR3 reads CASSPRPPTGASYEQYF. The CDR3 DNA follows: TGTGCCAGCTCACCACGACCCCCGACAGGTGCGTCCTACGAGCAGTACTTC.